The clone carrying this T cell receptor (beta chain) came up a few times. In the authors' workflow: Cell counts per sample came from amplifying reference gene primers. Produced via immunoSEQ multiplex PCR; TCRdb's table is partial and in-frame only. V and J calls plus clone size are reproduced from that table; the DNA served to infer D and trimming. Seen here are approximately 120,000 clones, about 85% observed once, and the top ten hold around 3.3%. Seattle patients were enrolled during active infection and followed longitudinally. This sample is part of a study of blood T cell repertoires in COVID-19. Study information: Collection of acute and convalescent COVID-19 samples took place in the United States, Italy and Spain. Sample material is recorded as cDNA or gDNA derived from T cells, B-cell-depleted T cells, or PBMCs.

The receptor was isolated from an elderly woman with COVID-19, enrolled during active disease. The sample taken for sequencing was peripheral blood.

The CDR3, as DNA: TGCAGCGTTGGAGGGGGCCGCTGGGATGAGCAGTTCTTC. Its translation: CSVGGGRWDEQFF. This rearrangement joins TRBV29-1 to TRBJ2-1; 7 nucleotides agree with TRBD1. The CDR3 is 13 residues long. Losses at the gene ends were 4 bases for V and 8 bases for J; bases not matched to a gene: 8. In germline, CDR1 is SQVTM, CDR2 ANQGSEA.